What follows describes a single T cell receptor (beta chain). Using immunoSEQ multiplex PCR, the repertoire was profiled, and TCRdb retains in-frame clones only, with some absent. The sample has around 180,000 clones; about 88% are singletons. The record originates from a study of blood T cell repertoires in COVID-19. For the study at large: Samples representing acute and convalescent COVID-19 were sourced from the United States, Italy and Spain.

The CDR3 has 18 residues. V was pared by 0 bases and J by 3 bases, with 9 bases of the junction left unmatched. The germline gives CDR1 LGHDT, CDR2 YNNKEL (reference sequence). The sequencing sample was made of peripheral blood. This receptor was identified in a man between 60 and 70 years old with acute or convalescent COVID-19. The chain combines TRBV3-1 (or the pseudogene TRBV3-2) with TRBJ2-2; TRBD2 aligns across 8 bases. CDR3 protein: CASSQDPPASGYTGELFF. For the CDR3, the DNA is TGTGCCAGCAGCCAAGATCCGCCGGCTAGCGGGTACACCGGGGAGCTGTTTTTT.